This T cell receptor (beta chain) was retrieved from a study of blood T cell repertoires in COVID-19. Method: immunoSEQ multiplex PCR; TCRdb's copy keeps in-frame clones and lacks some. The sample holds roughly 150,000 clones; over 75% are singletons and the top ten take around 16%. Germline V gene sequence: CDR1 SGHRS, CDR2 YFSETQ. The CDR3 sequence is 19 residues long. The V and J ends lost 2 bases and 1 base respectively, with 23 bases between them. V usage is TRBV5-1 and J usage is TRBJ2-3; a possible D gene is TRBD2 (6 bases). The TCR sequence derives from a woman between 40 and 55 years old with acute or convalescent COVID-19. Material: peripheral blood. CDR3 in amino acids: CASSFGLLARRDGTDTQYF. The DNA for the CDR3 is TGCGCCAGCAGCTTCGGACTACTCGCTCGCCGGGACGGCACAGATACGCAGTATTTT.